The next 20 T cell receptor beta chains were all read from a single sample in a study of cytomegalovirus exposure and HLA in healthy donors. 60 Vbeta and 13 Jbeta primers were used in PCR. The method was immunoSEQ multiplex PCR; TCRdb's version includes in-frame clones alone and lacks a portion of them. The sample lists 150,000 to 200,000 clones, roughly 80% seen once, with about 0.24% in the top ten. Sequenced: PBMCs. These receptor sequences come from a boy aged 5-17 years in good health and CMV-seronegative.

This sequence joins TRBV18 and TRBJ1-2; TRBD1 matches at 9 bases. CDR3 length: 15 residues. V shed 5 bases and J 2 bases; nucleotides not matched to a gene: 6. Germline CDR1 is KGHSH and CDR2 is LQKENI. This CDR3 reads CASSTRDRVNYGYTF. CDR3 sequence (DNA): TGTGCCAGCTCAACCCGGGACAGGGTGAACTATGGCTACACCTTC.

The chain carries TRBV4-1 and TRBJ1-2; 8 bases align to TRBD1. The germline CDR1 and CDR2 sequences are MGHRA and YSYEKL. This CDR3 spans 14 amino acids. Losses at the gene ends were 4 bases for V and 2 bases for J; bases not matched to a gene: 3. The CDR3 here is CASSPDRGNYGYTF. The CDR3 nucleotides are TGCGCCAGCAGCCCTGACAGGGGCAACTATGGCTACACCTTC.

This clone has only a few counts. The V gene is TRBV2, the J gene TRBJ2-1, with 7 bases matching TRBD1. Germline CDR1 is SNHLY and CDR2 is FYNNEI. V trimming: 7 bases; J trimming: 8 bases; junction bases outside the gene matches: 11. The CDR3 is 14 amino acids. CDR3 region: CASNLGQSGHEQFF. The DNA of the CDR3 is TGTGCCAGCAATCTGGGACAGAGCGGTCATGAGCAGTTCTTC.

V usage is TRBV20-1 and J usage is TRBJ2-1; D remains unclear. Trimming shortened V by 6 bases and J by 5 bases, and 8 bases separated the two germline ends. Germline V gene lookup returns CDR1 DFQATT and CDR2 SNEGSKA (reference sequence). CDR3 length equals 11 residues. The CDR3 sequence: CSAPTDNEQFF. The CDR3 coding sequence is TGCAGTGCCCCTACTGACAATGAGCAGTTCTTC.

V usage is TRBV13 and J usage is TRBJ2-3, with 14 bases matching TRBD2. V gave up 5 bases and J gave up 3 bases; unmatched junction bases: 4. Germline values: CDR1 PRHDT, CDR2 FYEKMQ (reference sequence). The CDR3 totals 16 residues. The CDR3 coding sequence is TGTGCCAGCAGCGCCGGACTAGCGGGAGGAACAGATACGCAGTATTTT. The encoded protein is CASSAGLAGGTDTQYF.

The genes are TRBV9 and TRBJ1-2; 8 bases are a match to TRBD1. The CDR3 contains 16 residues. The germline gives CDR1 SGDLS, CDR2 YYNGEE. Trimming took 3 bases from V and 6 from J; bases not matched to a gene: 13. The CDR3 DNA is TGTGCCAGCAGCGCCGGACAGGGACCGGGCGGGGATGGCTACACCTTC. Translated: CASSAGQGPGGDGYTF.

J is TRBJ1-3 and V is TRBV6-6; 7 bases fit TRBD1. The CDR3 loop spans 14 amino acids. Trimming removed 7 bases from V and 4 bases from J; junction bases left unmatched: 7. Per germline, CDR1 MNHNY and CDR2 SVGAGI (reference sequence). The CDR3 region is CASKGQAHGNTIYF. The CDR3 nucleotides are TGTGCCAGCAAAGGACAGGCTCACGGAAACACCATATATTTT.

This chain links TRBV29-1 with TRBJ1-3; D unclear. V lost 4 bases to trimming and J lost 4 bases, with 5 bases between them. The V gene's germline CDR1 is SQVTM and CDR2 ANQGSEA. The CDR3 spans 11 residues. As DNA, the CDR3 is TGCAGCGTTGGGAGCGGAAACACCATATATTTT. Its translation: CSVGSGNTIYF.

This clone was detected only once. V and J are TRBV28 and TRBJ2-7, with TRBD2 as a possible D gene (6 bases). The CDR3 has 14 residues. CDR1 and CDR2 from the germline V gene are MDHEN and SYDVKM. V was shortened by 2 bases and J by 3 bases, with 11 bases between the two germline ends. This chain's CDR3 is CASSLQRARYEQYF. Written as DNA, the CDR3 is TGTGCCAGCAGTTTACAGCGGGCCCGCTACGAGCAGTACTTC.

V is TRBV6-5 and J is TRBJ2-3, with D maybe TRBD1 (6 bases). The ends were cut back, 2 bases at V and 4 bases at J, with 10 bases in the middle. The CDR3 consists of 14 residues. Germline V gene sequence: CDR1 MNHEY, CDR2 SVGAGI. In nucleotides, the CDR3 is TGTGCCAGCAGTTACCGGGACAAATCAGATACGCAGTATTTT. Translating it yields CASSYRDKSDTQYF.

The rearrangement joins TRBV4-2 to TRBJ2-3; D perhaps matches TRBD2 (7 bases). The V end lost 4 bases, the J end lost 5 bases, and 16 bases lay between the germline ends. The CDR3 length is 15 residues. The germline gives CDR1 LGHNA, CDR2 YNFKEQ. Written as DNA, the CDR3 is TGTGCCAGCAGCCGCTCGGGGGGCTATGGAGATACGCAGTATTTT. It encodes CASSRSGGYGDTQYF.

J is TRBJ1-6 and V is TRBV7-3; 8 bases line up with TRBD1. This CDR3 comprises 14 residues. The V and J ends lost 4 bases and 9 bases, in that order; junction bases with no gene match: 5. CDR1 is SGHTA, CDR2 FQGTGA, per germline. DNA of the CDR3: TGTGCCAGCAGCTATGGACAGGGCGGTTCACCCCTCCACTTT. It encodes CASSYGQGGSPLHF.

The chain employs TRBV6-7 and TRBJ2-1, with D unclear. TRBV6-7 is treated as an ORF (open reading frame) with a function not yet certain. Trimming left V 10 bases short and J 5 bases short, with 15 bases between. This CDR3 is 13 amino acids long. The CDR3 loop reads CAIRPRKDNEQFF. CDR3 coding DNA: TGTGCCATCAGACCTAGAAAAGACAATGAGCAGTTCTTC.

Concerning this clone: Other nucleotide sequences from this sample produce the same CDR3. The rearrangement joins TRBV20-1 to TRBJ1-3; no firm D call. The length of the CDR3 is 11 residues. Germline loops: CDR1 DFQATT, CDR2 SNEGSKA (reference sequence). V was clipped by 4 bases and J by 3 bases, with 4 bases between them. CDR3 in amino acids: CSANSGNTIYF. As DNA, the CDR3 is TGCAGTGCTAACAGTGGAAACACCATATATTTT.

The chain is built from TRBV14 and TRBJ1-6; TRBD1 aligns across 7 bases. V was pared by 5 bases and J by 7 bases, with 8 bases of the junction left unmatched. The germline gives CDR1 SGHDN, CDR2 FVKESK. This CDR3 is built from 15 residues. DNA for the CDR3: TGTGCCAGCAGCGGTAGGGGGCAGGTCAATTCACCCCTCCACTTT. Translating gives CASSGRGQVNSPLHF.

The gene calls are TRBV6-1 and TRBJ1-5; the D is unclear. V was pared by 3 bases and J by 5 bases, with 17 bases between. CDR3 length equals 16 residues. CDR1 is MNHNS and CDR2 is SASEGT in the germline V gene. As DNA, the CDR3 is TGTGCCAGCAGTGACGAGGGCCTGGGGTACGATCAGCCCCAGCATTTT. This gives the protein CASSDEGLGYDQPQHF.

The chain uses TRBV18 and TRBJ1-5; 8 nucleotides align to TRBD1. Unmatched junction bases numbered 10, after V lost 6 bases and J lost 6 bases. Germline lookup yields CDR1 KGHSH and CDR2 LQKENI. This CDR3 spans 15 amino acids. The CDR3 DNA sequence: TGTGCCAGCTCCCAACAGGGGGGTGTTCGTCAGCCCCAGCATTTT. The encoded protein is CASSQQGGVRQPQHF.

This clone was seen a handful of times. V and J are TRBV30 and TRBJ2-3, with 9 bases lining up with TRBD2. Losses at the gene ends were 0 bases for V and 6 bases for J; bases not matched to a gene: 7. Germline V gene sequence: CDR1 GTSNPN, CDR2 SVGIG (reference sequence). The CDR3 length is 15 residues. This CDR3 is CAWSVLRGGRDTQYF. CDR3 sequence (DNA): TGTGCCTGGAGTGTATTGCGGGGGGGCAGGGATACGCAGTATTTT.

V gene TRBV28 combines with J gene TRBJ2-7, with 7 bases lining up with TRBD2. V shed 7 bases, J shed 2 bases, and the junction held 5 bases outside the gene matches. Germline CDR1 and CDR2: MDHEN and SYDVKM. The CDR3 contains 13 residues. The CDR3 DNA is TGTGCCAGCATAGAGGGAGGGGCCTACGAGCAGTACTTC. Amino acids: CASIEGGAYEQYF.

This chain joins TRBV6-1 and TRBJ2-5; TRBD1 is a possible D gene (5 bases). CDR3 length: 15 amino acids. Trimming left V 4 bases short and J 4 bases short, with 16 bases between. Germline V lookup: CDR1 MNHNS, CDR2 SASEGT. CDR3 residues: CASSVGQGMVETQYF. The CDR3 region has the DNA TGTGCCAGCAGTGTCGGGCAGGGCATGGTAGAGACCCAGTACTTC.